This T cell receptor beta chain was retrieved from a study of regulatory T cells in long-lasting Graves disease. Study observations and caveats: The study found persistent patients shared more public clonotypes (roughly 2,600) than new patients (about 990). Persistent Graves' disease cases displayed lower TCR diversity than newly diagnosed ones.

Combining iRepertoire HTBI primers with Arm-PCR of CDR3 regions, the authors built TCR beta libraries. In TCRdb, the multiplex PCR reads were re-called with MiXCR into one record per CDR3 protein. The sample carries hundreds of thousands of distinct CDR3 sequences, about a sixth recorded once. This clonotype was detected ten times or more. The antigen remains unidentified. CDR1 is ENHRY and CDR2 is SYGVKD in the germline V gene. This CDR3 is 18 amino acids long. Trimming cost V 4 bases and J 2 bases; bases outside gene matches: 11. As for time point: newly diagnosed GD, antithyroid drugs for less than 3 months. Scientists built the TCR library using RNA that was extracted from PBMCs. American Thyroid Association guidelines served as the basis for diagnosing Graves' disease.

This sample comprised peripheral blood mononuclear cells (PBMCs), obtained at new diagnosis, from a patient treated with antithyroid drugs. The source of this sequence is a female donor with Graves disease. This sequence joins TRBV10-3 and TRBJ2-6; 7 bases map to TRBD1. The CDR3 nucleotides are TGTGCCATCAGTGGGGGACAGACTCGACTTACTGGGGCCAACGTCCTGACTTTC. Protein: CAISGGQTRLTGANVLTF.